This T cell receptor (beta chain) was retrieved from a study of T cell clonality in common variable immunodeficiency. This clone has a count of ten or more. Sequencing ends 3 residues short of the CDR3 end; the germline J gene provides the rest. V was pared by 4 bases and J by 5 bases, with 4 bases of the junction left unmatched. The CDR3 contains 13 residues. Germline CDR1 is SGHRS and CDR2 is YFSETQ. The data were produced by immunoSEQ multiplex PCR, yet TCRdb's version contains in-frame clones alone and is incomplete. The sample contains about 66,000 clones, none of them singletons. V and J are TRBV5-1 and TRBJ2-3; 7 nucleotides align to TRBD1. This clonotype originated in a person aged 18 to 75 in good health. Sequencing was done on a sample of peripheral blood mononuclear cells. The chain's CDR3 is CASSPGQEDTQYF. Incomplete CDR3 DNA: TGCGCCAGCAGCCCCGGACAGGAAGATACG. Supplemented by reference TRBV5-1 and TRBJ2-3, the full variable domain reads KAGVTQTPRYLIKTRGQQVTLSCSPISGHRSVSWYQQTPGQGLQFLFEYFSETQRNKGNFPGRFSGRQFSNSRSEMNVSTLELGDSALYLCASSPGQEDTQYFGPGTRLTVL.